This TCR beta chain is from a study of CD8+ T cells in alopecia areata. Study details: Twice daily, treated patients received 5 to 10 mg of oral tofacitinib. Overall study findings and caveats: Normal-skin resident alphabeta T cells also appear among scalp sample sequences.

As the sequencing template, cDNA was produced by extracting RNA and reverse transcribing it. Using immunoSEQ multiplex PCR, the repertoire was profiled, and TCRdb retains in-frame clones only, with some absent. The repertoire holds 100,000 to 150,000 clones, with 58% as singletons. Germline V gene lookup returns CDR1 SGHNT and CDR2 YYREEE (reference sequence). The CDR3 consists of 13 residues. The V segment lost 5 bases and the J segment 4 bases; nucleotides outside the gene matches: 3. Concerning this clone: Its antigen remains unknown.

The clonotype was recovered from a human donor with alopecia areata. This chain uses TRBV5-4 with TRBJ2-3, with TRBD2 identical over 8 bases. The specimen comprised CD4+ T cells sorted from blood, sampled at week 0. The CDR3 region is CASSPTSADTQYF. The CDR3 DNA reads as TGTGCCAGCAGTCCGACTAGCGCAGATACGCAGTATTTT.